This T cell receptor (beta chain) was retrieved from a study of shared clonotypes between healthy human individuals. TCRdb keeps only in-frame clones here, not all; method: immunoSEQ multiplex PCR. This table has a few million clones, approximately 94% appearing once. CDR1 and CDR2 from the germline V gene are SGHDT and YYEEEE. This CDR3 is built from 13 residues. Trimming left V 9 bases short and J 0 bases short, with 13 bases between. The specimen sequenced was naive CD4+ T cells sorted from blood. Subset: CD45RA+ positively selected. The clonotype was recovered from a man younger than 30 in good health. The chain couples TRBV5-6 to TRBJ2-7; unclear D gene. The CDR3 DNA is TGTGCCACCAGTAGGGTTAGCTCCTACGAGCAGTACTTC. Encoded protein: CATSRVSSYEQYF.